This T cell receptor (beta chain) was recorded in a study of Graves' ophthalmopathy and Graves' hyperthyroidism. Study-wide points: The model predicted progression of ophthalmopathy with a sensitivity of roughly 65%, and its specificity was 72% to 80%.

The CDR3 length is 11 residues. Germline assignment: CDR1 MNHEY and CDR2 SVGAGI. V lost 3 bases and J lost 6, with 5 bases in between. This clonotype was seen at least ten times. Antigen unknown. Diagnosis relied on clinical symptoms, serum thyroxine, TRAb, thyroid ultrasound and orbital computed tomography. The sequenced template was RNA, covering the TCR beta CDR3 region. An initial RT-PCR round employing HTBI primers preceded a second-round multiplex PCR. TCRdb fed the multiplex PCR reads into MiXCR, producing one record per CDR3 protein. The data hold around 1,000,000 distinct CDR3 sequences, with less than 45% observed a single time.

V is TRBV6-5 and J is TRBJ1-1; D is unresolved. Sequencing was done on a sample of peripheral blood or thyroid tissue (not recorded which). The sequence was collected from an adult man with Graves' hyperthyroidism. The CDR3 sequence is CASSYGSEAFF. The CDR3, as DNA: TGTGCCAGCAGTTATGGGTCTGAAGCTTTCTTT.